These 23 T cell receptor beta chains were sequenced from one sample in a study of CD8+ T cells in alopecia areata. In each case, RNA was isolated and then reverse transcribed into cDNA as the sequencing template. The method was immunoSEQ multiplex PCR; TCRdb's version includes in-frame clones alone and lacks a portion of them. The sample has approximately 180,000 clones, about 53% seen once. Described treatment: oral pan-JAK inhibitor, 5-10 mg twice daily. Sequencing was performed on CD8+ T cells sorted from blood, taken at week 24, from a patient treated with tofacitinib. The receptors come from a human donor with alopecia areata.

The CDR3 DNA sequence: TGCGCCAGCCCCCTAGAGGCGGCGGTCAAAGATACGCAGTATTTT. This codes for CASPLEAAVKDTQYF. The chain carries TRBV10-2 and TRBJ2-3; D remains ambiguous. V was clipped by 8 bases and J by 5 bases, with 20 bases between them. This CDR3 has 15 amino acids. Germline V gives CDR1 WSHSY, CDR2 SAAADI.

This clone occurred a few times. The V call is TRBV29-1, the J call TRBJ2-1; 12 bases are shared with TRBD2. The CDR3 covers 15 residues. The trim removed 3 bases at V and 7 bases at J, leaving 7 bases unmatched. Germline V lookup: CDR1 SQVTM, CDR2 ANQGSEA. The CDR3 coding sequence is TGCAGCGTTGACCTAGCGGGGGGGCTTGCTAATGAGCAGTTCTTC. It translates to CSVDLAGGLANEQFF.

The chain carries TRBV30 and TRBJ2-5, with 8 nucleotides matching TRBD2. The CDR3 is 14 amino acids. Germline values: CDR1 GTSNPN, CDR2 SVGIG (reference sequence). V dropped 2 bases and J dropped 0; count of bases not matched to a gene: 2. The CDR3 spells CAWSNSGDQETQYF. CDR3 nucleotides: TGTGCCTGGAGTAATAGCGGGGACCAAGAGACCCAGTACTTC.

This sequence joins TRBV29-1 and TRBJ1-2; the D is unclear. Looked up from germline, CDR1 is SQVTM and CDR2 is ANQGSEA. V lost 4 bases and J 6 bases, leaving 9 bases between the germline ends. CDR3 length equals 11 residues. CDR3 sequence: CSVGLIDGYTF. Written as DNA, the CDR3 is TGCAGCGTTGGGCTGATAGATGGCTACACCTTC.

This clone turned up a few times. The genes are TRBV7-8 and TRBJ1-5; D perhaps matches TRBD1 (5 bases). V gave up 5 bases and J gave up 1 base, with 15 bases separating them. Germline lookup yields CDR1 SGHVS and CDR2 FQNEAQ. CDR3 length equals 16 residues. The CDR3: CASSPRSGGSNQPQHF. CDR3 sequence (DNA): TGTGCCAGCAGCCCCCGCTCGGGGGGGAGCAATCAGCCCCAGCATTTT.

This chain joins TRBV4-3 and TRBJ1-5, with D possibly matching TRBD1 (5 bases). Germline V CDR1 and CDR2: LGHNA, YSLEER. V lost 0 bases and J 2 bases, leaving 14 bases between the germline ends. The CDR3 is 17 residues long. The DNA for the CDR3 is TGCGCCAGCAGCCAAGATCGCCCAGGGCTAGGCAATCAGCCCCAGCATTTT. Its protein product is CASSQDRPGLGNQPQHF.

The chain has TRBV6-5 and TRBJ1-1, with TRBD1 as a possible D gene (5 bases). Trimming left V 6 bases short and J 11 bases short, with 13 bases between. The CDR3 length is 11 residues. Germline lookup yields CDR1 MNHEY and CDR2 SVGAGI. This CDR3 reads CASRIGVEAFF. CDR3 DNA: TGTGCCAGCAGGATAGGGGTTGAGGCTTTCTTT.

The genes are TRBV6-5 and TRBJ2-7, with D perhaps matching TRBD1 (5 bases). This CDR3 spans 13 amino acids. Germline V gives CDR1 MNHEY, CDR2 SVGAGI. The V end was cut by 1 base, the J end by 7 bases, with 11 bases between. CDR3 nucleotides: TGTGCCAGCAGTTACTATCCAGGGCGGGAGCAGTACTTC. It specifies CASSYYPGREQYF.

The chain uses TRBV15 and TRBJ1-2; D is unclear. Germline CDR1 is LNHNV and CDR2 is YYDKDF (reference sequence). V gave up 1 base and J gave up 4 bases, with 10 bases separating them. CDR3 length: 14 residues. The CDR3 bases are TGTGCCACCAGCAGAGGGGCGGGGAGCTATGGCTACACCTTC. Encoded protein: CATSRGAGSYGYTF. The full variable domain, completed using reference TRBV15 and TRBJ1-2, is DAMVIQNPRYQVTQFGKPVTLSCSQTLNHNVMYWYQQKSSQAPKLLFHYYDKDFNNEADTPDNFQSRRPNTSFCFLDIRSPGLGDTAMYLCATSRGAGSYGYTFGSGTRLTVV.

In this sample, this clone is medium-sized. The CDR3 spells CASSQVSLATDYGYTF. The CDR3 DNA follows: TGCGCCAGCAGCCAAGTTTCGCTAGCCACAGACTATGGCTACACCTTC. The chain uses TRBV4-3 and TRBJ1-2; D unresolved. The V end was cut by 1 base, the J end by 3 bases, with 15 bases between. Per the germline V gene, CDR1 is LGHNA and CDR2 is YSLEER. This CDR3 spans 16 amino acids.

This clone was detected only a few times. The chain employs TRBV4-3 and TRBJ2-3; 8 bases line up with TRBD1. The CDR3 is 17 amino acids. Germline V CDR1 and CDR2: LGHNA, YSLEER. Trimming cost V 0 bases and J 1 base; bases outside gene matches: 6. The CDR3 region has the DNA TGCGCCAGCAGCCAAGATTGGCAGGGGGCGGGCACAGATACGCAGTATTTT. Translation: CASSQDWQGAGTDTQYF.

The CDR3: CASSRGGPQHF. As DNA, the CDR3 is TGTGCCAGCAGCCGGGGAGGGCCCCAGCATTTT. The chain recombines TRBV13 with TRBJ1-5; no firm D call. CDR1 and CDR2 from the germline V gene are PRHDT and FYEKMQ (reference sequence). The CDR3 consists of 11 residues. The V end lost 5 bases, the J end lost 9 bases, and 8 bases lay between the germline ends.

This clone has more than one count but fewer than ten. The chain couples TRBV9 to TRBJ1-1, with D unresolved. V lost 0 bases and J lost 5, with 5 bases in between. The germline CDR1 and CDR2 sequences are SGDLS and YYNGEE. The CDR3 sequence is 12 residues long. The CDR3 bases are TGTGCCAGCAGCGTAGTCCGTACTGAAGCTTTCTTT. Amino acid sequence: CASSVVRTEAFF.

This clone was counted between two and nine times. The chain has TRBV7-2 and TRBJ2-7, with 10 positions matching TRBD1. CDR1 and CDR2 (germline): SGHTA, FQGNSA. This CDR3 contains 14 residues. V lost 5 bases, J lost 3 bases, and 4 bases stayed unmatched. The chain's CDR3 is CASSPGTGDYEQYF. In nucleotides, the CDR3 is TGTGCCAGCAGCCCCGGGACAGGGGACTACGAGCAGTACTTC.

In this sample, this clone turned up a few times. Its ends do not fully match the called genes, so a read error is possible. As DNA, the CDR3 is TGCGCCAGCAGTCGCTCGGTAGGGGCCATATCTTTC. This codes for CASSRSVGAISF. This chain links TRBV23-1 with TRBJ2-7, with a tentative D call TRBD1 (5 bases). TRBV23-1 is an open reading frame, and its role is uncertain. This CDR3 has 12 residues.

The rearrangement joins TRBV6-6 to TRBJ1-2; D is ambiguous. The CDR3 runs to 15 residues. Germline V lookup: CDR1 MNHNY, CDR2 SVGAGI (reference sequence). Deletions cut 2 bases from V and 2 bases from J, with 12 bases between. The CDR3, as DNA: TGTGCCAGCAGTTACGGCCACGAAATAAACTATGGCTACACCTTC. It encodes CASSYGHEINYGYTF.

The chain carries TRBV11-2 and TRBJ2-3; the match to TRBD2 covers 9 bases. Trimming at V came to 1 base and at J to 11 bases, leaving 10 bases not matched to a gene. There are 15 residues in the CDR3. Germline V lookup: CDR1 SGHAT, CDR2 FQNNGV. CDR3 DNA sequence: TGTGCCAGCAGCTTAGCTAGCGGGGCCCAGGACAAGCAGTATTTT. Translation gives CASSLASGAQDKQYF.

This chain uses TRBV7-8 with TRBJ2-7; unclear D gene. Germline lookup yields CDR1 SGHVS and CDR2 FQNEAQ. Trimming pared 11 bases from V and 3 bases from J, leaving 17 bases between. The CDR3 loop spans 13 amino acids. This CDR3 reads CAPSGPHNYEQYF. The CDR3 DNA reads TGTGCCCCAAGTGGGCCTCATAACTACGAGCAGTACTTC.

In its sample, this clone was seen a few times. The J gene is TRBJ2-3, the V gene TRBV11-2; D possibly corresponds to TRBD2 (5 bases). V dropped 5 bases and J dropped 2 bases, with 14 bases sitting between them. CDR1 and CDR2 (germline): SGHAT, FQNNGV. The CDR3 has 15 amino acids. The CDR3 region has the DNA TGTGCCAGCAGCATACCCCGGGGAGTCACAGATACGCAGTATTTT. Residues: CASSIPRGVTDTQYF.

The sample holds one count of this clone. The CDR3 nucleotides read TGCGCCAGCAGTTCGACTAACACAGCAGAGTTCTTC. Its translation: CASSSTNTAEFF. The chain links TRBV5-1 to TRBJ2-1; the D gene is possibly TRBD2 (5 bases). CDR1 SGHRS and CDR2 YFSETQ come from the germline V gene. The CDR3 is 12 residues long. With 5 bases removed from V and 14 bases from J, the gap between germline ends came to 17 bases.

This clone appeared a few times. Other DNA sequences from this sample encode an identical CDR3 as well. The rearrangement uses TRBV30 and TRBJ1-1; D not certain. Deletions cut 0 bases from V and 1 base from J, with 6 bases between. The CDR3 is 13 amino acids. The germline gives CDR1 GTSNPN, CDR2 SVGIG (reference sequence). DNA of the CDR3: TGTGCCTGGAGTGTTGGCGAGAACACTGAAGCTTTCTTT. It is translated as CAWSVGENTEAFF.

The chain has TRBV9 and TRBJ2-1; 9 nucleotides align to TRBD1. The CDR3 has 13 amino acids. The trim removed 5 bases at V and 7 bases at J, leaving 4 bases unmatched. CDR1 and CDR2 (germline): SGDLS, YYNGEE. The CDR3 region has the DNA TGTGCCAGCAGGGGACAGGGAGAAAATGAGCAGTTCTTC. Its protein product is CASRGQGENEQFF.

The chain employs TRBV19 and TRBJ1-4, with unresolved D. The CDR3 consists of 14 residues. Germline assignment: CDR1 LNHDA and CDR2 SQIVND (reference sequence). V was shortened by 3 bases and J by 14 bases, with 19 bases between the two germline ends. The CDR3 here is CASSIVARADDLFF. The CDR3 nucleotides read TGTGCCAGTAGTATCGTTGCCCGGGCCGATGACCTGTTTTTT.